This T cell receptor (beta chain) was observed in a study of T cells in Graves' hyperthyroidism and ophthalmopathy. In its sample, this clonotype was seen a few times. What it binds is not known. Amplified TCR beta CDR3 regions came from RNA transcripts. RT-PCR in the first round (using the HTBI primer set) targeted the TCR CDR3. TCRdb re-derived calls from the multiplex PCR reads in MiXCR, one entry per CDR3 protein. The data hold hundreds of thousands of distinct CDR3 sequences, with under 15% observed a single time. Overall study results and limits: Most thyroid clonotypes expanded above 0.001 were also detected in blood.

Exclusion of patients followed from uncontrolled infection, other autoimmune disease, pregnancy or lactation. Clinical symptoms, serum thyroxine and TRAb, thyroid ultrasound and orbital computed tomography together formed the diagnostic basis. The source material was blood. The TCR comes from a woman aged 35 to 49 with Graves' ophthalmopathy.

The CDR3 sequence: CASSSPVHGNQPQHF. The CDR3 DNA sequence: TGTGCCAGCAGTTCCCCTGTCCACGGGAACCAGCCCCAGCATTTT. The chain links TRBV28 to TRBJ1-5; no definite D call. The length of the CDR3 is 15 residues. Per the germline V gene, CDR1 is MDHEN and CDR2 is SYDVKM. The V and J ends lost 4 bases and 7 bases respectively, with 17 bases between them.